One and the same sample provided the 5 T cell receptor beta chains below, sequenced in a study of shared clonotypes between healthy human individuals (dated by TCRdb to the early 2020s). Library construction relied on the immunoSEQ multiplex PCR assay. The table comes from immuneACCESS by way of TCRdb, which keeps in-frame sequences with V and J called. Part of the clones is missing from these tables; in studies checked, under half for an unresolved V gene and the rest for unknown reasons. Across this sample there are hundreds of thousands of clones, with around 80% seen only once. The top ten clones comprise 12% of the sample. Sequenced sample: PBMCs. These receptors originate from a woman in her thirties or forties in good health. Some clones in this sample may be carry-over from other donors' samples.

This clone was seen once. The chain is built from TRBV5-4 and TRBJ2-1; D is perhaps TRBD2 (5 bases). Germline V gene lookup returns CDR1 SGHNT and CDR2 YYREEE (reference sequence). Trimming stripped 1 base from V and 12 bases from J, with 14 bases between. This CDR3 is built from 13 residues. The CDR3 bases are TGTGCCAGCAGCTTGAAGGCCGCCAGCGGGCAGTTCTTC. This translates into CASSLKAASGQFF.

The chain uses TRBV6-6 and TRBJ2-1; 11 nucleotides align to TRBD2. V dropped 7 bases and J dropped 7; count of bases not matched to a gene: 9. The germline V gene has CDR1 MNHNY and CDR2 SVGAGI (reference sequence). The CDR3 totals 15 residues. CDR3 coding DNA: TGTGCCAGCACCTATAGCGGGAGGGCCAATAATGAGCAGTTCTTC. Protein product: CASTYSGRANNEQFF.

V is TRBV4-3 and J is TRBJ2-1; 7 bases fit TRBD2. V gave up 1 base and J gave up 5 bases; unmatched junction bases: 5. This CDR3 is 15 amino acids long. CDR1 and CDR2 from the germline V gene are LGHNA and YSLEER. In DNA, the CDR3 is TGCGCCAGCAGCCAAGGACCAGCGGGACACAATGAGCAGTTCTTC. This sequence encodes CASSQGPAGHNEQFF.

The gene calls are TRBV7-9 and TRBJ1-1, with D uncertain. Germline CDR1 is SEHNR and CDR2 is FQNEAQ (reference sequence). The CDR3 loop spans 16 amino acids. Trimming pared 5 bases from V and 9 bases from J, leaving 25 bases between. This CDR3 is CASSGGHGPFDVKAFF. DNA of the CDR3: TGTGCCAGCAGCGGAGGGCATGGGCCTTTTGACGTGAAAGCTTTCTTT. The whole variable domain, remainder taken from reference TRBV7-9 and TRBJ1-1, is DTGVSQNPRHKITKRGQNVTFRCDPISEHNRLYWYRQTLGQGPEFLTYFQNEAQLEKSRLLSDRFSAERPKGSFSTLEIQRTEQGDSAMYLCASSGGHGPFDVKAFFGQGTRLTVV.

The V call is TRBV7-9, the J call TRBJ2-7, with D possibly being TRBD1 or TRBD2 (5 bases each). Germline-derived CDR1 and CDR2 are SEHNR and FQNEAQ (reference sequence). The length of the CDR3 is 14 residues. Trimming shortened V by 5 bases and J by 2 bases, and 13 bases separated the two germline ends. The CDR3 DNA is TGTGCCAGCAGCCCCCGGGGCTCGACCTACGAGCAGTACTTC. Residues: CASSPRGSTYEQYF.